The present entry profiles one T cell receptor beta chain with its context. CDR3 regions of TCR beta were amplified from RNA transcripts. Following a first-round RT-PCR that used HTBI primers, a second-round multiplex PCR was carried out. TCRdb passed the multiplex PCR reads through MiXCR, listing each CDR3 protein once. Of 210,000 or so distinct CDR3 sequences in the sample, about 32% are singletons; the top ten hold 9.1%. Trimming stripped 10 bases from V and 6 bases from J, with 13 bases between. Germline loops: CDR1 MNHEY, CDR2 SVGAGI. The CDR3 is 11 amino acids. These data are taken from a study of Graves' ophthalmopathy and Graves' hyperthyroidism.

This receptor was obtained from a man between 50 and 59 years old with Graves' ophthalmopathy. The chain couples TRBV6-5 to TRBJ2-7; the D call may be TRBD1 or TRBD2 (5 bases each). Sequencing was performed on peripheral blood. The CDR3 DNA reads as TGTGCCACGTTACGGGGCTTCGAGCAGTACTTC. This sequence encodes CATLRGFEQYF.